This TCR beta chain emerged from a study of cytomegalovirus exposure and HLA in healthy donors. As regards this clone: The target antigen is unknown.

The CDR3 has 16 residues. The V segment lost 0 bases and the J segment 3 bases; nucleotides outside the gene matches: 5. Germline CDR1 MGHRA, CDR2 YSYEKL. Study-wide points: In the 130 or so validation repertoires, approximately 94% of cluster scores exceeded 0, per a later analysis.

Sequencing was performed with immunoSEQ multiplex PCR; in TCRdb, only in-frame clones are kept and a portion is missing. The data contain 52,000 or so clones, 89% of them seen just once; the ten biggest clones take up more than 14%. J is TRBJ1-1 and V is TRBV4-1; the match to TRBD1 covers 9 bases. Material: PBMCs. The sequence was collected from a woman younger than 30 in good health and CMV-seronegative. This chain's CDR3 is CASSQDERQGDTEAFF. The CDR3 bases are TGCGCCAGCAGCCAAGATGAACGACAGGGGGACACTGAAGCTTTCTTT.